This T cell receptor (beta chain) was obtained from a study of blood T cell repertoires in COVID-19. Per germline, CDR1 SGHTA and CDR2 FQGNSA. Trimming cost V 1 base and J 3 bases; bases outside gene matches: 4. The length of the CDR3 is 15 residues. Data came from immunoSEQ multiplex PCR; TCRdb stores just in-frame clones and leaves some out. The sample shows 240,000 or so clones, about 82% of them seen only once. This TCR was recovered from a man older than 75 with acute or convalescent COVID-19. Sample: peripheral blood. The J gene is TRBJ2-5, the V gene TRBV7-2; 8 bases fit TRBD1. For the CDR3, the DNA is TGTGCCAGCAGCTTAGGGGCAGGGGGCAAAGAGACCCAGTACTTC. Translating it yields CASSLGAGGKETQYF.